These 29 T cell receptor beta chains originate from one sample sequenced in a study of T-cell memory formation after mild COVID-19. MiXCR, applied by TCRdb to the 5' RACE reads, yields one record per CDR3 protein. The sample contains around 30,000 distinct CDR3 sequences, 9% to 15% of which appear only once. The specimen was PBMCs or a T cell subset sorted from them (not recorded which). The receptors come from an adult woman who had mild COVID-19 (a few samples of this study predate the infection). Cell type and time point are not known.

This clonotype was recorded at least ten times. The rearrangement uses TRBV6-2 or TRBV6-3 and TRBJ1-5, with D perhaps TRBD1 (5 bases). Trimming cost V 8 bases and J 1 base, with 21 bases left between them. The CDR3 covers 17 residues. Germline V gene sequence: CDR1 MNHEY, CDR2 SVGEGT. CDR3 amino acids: CASRVFGGRASNQPQHF. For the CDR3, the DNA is TGTGCCAGCCGGGTTTTTGGGGGTAGGGCCAGCAATCAGCCCCAGCATTTT.

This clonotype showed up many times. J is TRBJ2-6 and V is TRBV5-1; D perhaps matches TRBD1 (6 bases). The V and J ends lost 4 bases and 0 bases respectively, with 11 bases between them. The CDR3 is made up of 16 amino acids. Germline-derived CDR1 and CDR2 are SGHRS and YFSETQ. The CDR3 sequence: CASSRGTASGANVLTF. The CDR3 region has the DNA TGCGCCAGCAGCAGGGGGACCGCCTCTGGGGCCAACGTCCTGACTTTC. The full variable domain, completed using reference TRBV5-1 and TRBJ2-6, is KAGVTQTPRYLIKTRGQQVTLSCSPISGHRSVSWYQQTPGQGLQFLFEYFSETQRNKGNFPGRFSGRQFSNSRSEMNVSTLELGDSALYLCASSRGTASGANVLTFGAGSRLTVL.

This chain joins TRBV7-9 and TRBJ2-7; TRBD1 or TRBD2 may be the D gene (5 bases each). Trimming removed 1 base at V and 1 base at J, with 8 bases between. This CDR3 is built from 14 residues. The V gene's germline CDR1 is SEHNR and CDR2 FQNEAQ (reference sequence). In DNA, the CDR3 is TGTGCCAGCAGCTTAGATGGGGGATCCTACGAGCAGTACTTC. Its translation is CASSLDGGSYEQYF.

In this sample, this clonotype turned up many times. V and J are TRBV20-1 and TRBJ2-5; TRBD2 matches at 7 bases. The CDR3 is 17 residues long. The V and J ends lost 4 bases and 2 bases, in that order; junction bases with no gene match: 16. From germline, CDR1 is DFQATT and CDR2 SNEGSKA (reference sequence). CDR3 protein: CSAKDYFSGSRQETQYF. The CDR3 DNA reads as TGCAGTGCTAAAGACTATTTTAGCGGGTCTAGGCAAGAGACCCAGTACTTC.

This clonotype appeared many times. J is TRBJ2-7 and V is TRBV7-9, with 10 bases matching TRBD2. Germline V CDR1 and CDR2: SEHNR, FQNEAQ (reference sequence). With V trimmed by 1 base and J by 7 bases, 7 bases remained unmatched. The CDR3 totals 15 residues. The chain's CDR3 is CASSLGSSGRGEQYF. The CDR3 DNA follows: TGTGCCAGCAGCTTAGGTTCTAGCGGGAGAGGGGAGCAGTACTTC. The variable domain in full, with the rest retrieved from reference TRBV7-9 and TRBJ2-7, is DTGVSQNPRHKITKRGQNVTFRCDPISEHNRLYWYRQTLGQGPEFLTYFQNEAQLEKSRLLSDRFSAERPKGSFSTLEIQRTEQGDSAMYLCASSLGSSGRGEQYFGPGTRLTVT.

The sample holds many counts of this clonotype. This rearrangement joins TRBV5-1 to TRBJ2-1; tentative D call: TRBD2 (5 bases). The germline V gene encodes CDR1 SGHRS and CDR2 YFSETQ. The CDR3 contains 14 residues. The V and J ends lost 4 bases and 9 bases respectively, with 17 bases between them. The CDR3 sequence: CASSRGKNRGEQFF. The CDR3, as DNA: TGCGCCAGCAGCAGAGGGAAAAATCGGGGTGAGCAGTTCTTC.

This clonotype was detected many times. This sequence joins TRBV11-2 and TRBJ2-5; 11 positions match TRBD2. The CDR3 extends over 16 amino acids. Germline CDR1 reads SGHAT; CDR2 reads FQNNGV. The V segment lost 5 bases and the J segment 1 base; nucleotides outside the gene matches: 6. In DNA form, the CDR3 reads TGTGCCAGCAGCCCTTTCGGGACTAGCGGCCAAGAGACCCAGTACTTC. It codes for CASSPFGTSGQETQYF.

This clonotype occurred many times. The DNA for the CDR3 is TGTGCCAGCTCCCAACCTTCCCGGGACAGGGCCAACTATGGCTACACCTTC. Amino acids: CASSQPSRDRANYGYTF. The chain joins TRBV18 to TRBJ1-2; 9 bases map to TRBD1. Germline V gene lookup returns CDR1 KGHSH and CDR2 LQKENI. With V trimmed by 6 bases and J by 2 bases, 13 bases remained unmatched. This CDR3 is built from 17 residues.

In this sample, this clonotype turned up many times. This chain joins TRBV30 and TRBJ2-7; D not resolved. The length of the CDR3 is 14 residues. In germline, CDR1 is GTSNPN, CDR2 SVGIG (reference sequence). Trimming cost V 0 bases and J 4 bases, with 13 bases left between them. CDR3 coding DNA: TGTGCCTGGAGTGTACTTGGCAGTATTTACGAGCAGTACTTC. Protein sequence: CAWSVLGSIYEQYF.

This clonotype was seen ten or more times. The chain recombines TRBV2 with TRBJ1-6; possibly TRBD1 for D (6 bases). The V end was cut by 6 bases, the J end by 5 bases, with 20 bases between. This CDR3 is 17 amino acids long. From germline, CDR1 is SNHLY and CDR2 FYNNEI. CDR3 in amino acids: CASSRGRAVGDNSPLHF. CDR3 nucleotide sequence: TGTGCCAGCAGCAGGGGACGTGCGGTGGGAGATAATTCACCCCTCCACTTT. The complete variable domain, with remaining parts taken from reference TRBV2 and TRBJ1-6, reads EPEVTQTPSHQVTQMGQEVILRCVPISNHLYFYWYRQILGQKVEFLVSFYNNEISEKSEIFDDQFSVERPDGSNFTLKIRSTKLEDSAMYFCASSRGRAVGDNSPLHFGNGTRLTVT.

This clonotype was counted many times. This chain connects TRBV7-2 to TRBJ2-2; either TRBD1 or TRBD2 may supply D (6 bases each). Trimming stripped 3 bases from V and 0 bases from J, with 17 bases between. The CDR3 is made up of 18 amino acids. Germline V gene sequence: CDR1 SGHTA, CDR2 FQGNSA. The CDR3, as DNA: TGTGCCAGCAGCTTGAAAATCGGGGGCCCCTCGAACACCGGGGAGCTGTTTTTT. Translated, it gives CASSLKIGGPSNTGELFF.

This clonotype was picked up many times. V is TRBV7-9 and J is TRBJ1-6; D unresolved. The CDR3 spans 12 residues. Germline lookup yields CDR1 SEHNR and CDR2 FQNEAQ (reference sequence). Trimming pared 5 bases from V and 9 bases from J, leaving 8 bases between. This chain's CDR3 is CASSQEVSPLHF. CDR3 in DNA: TGTGCCAGCAGCCAAGAGGTTTCACCCCTCCACTTT.

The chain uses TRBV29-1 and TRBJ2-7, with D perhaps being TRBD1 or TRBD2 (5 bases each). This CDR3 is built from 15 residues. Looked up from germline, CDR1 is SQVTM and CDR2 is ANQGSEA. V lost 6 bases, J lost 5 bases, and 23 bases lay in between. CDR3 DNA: TGCAGCGTGCAGGCCGGGACCGCAAACGCGGACGAGCAGTACTTC. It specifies CSVQAGTANADEQYF.

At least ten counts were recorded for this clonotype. Here the CDR3 reads CASMAGGTSTDTQYF. The DNA for the CDR3 is TGTGCCAGCATGGCGGGAGGGACTAGCACAGATACGCAGTATTTT. This chain connects TRBV25-1 to TRBJ2-3; 9 bases fit TRBD2. CDR1 is MGHDK and CDR2 is SYGVNS in the germline V gene. The CDR3 length is 15 residues. The ends lost 7 bases at V and 0 bases at J; junction bases unmatched: 5. Based on the CDR3 plus reference TRBV25-1 and TRBJ2-3, the full variable domain is EADIYQTPRYLVIGTGKKITLECSQTMGHDKMYWYQQDPGMELHLIHYSYGVNSTEKGDLSSESTVSRIRTEHFPLTLESARPSHTSQYLCASMAGGTSTDTQYFGPGTRLTVL.

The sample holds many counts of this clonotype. The CDR3 protein is CASSLPLAGGYTF. The CDR3, as DNA: TGTGCCAGCAGCCTCCCGCTTGCAGGCGGCTACACCTTC. The J gene is TRBJ1-2, the V gene TRBV7-9; D is unclear. From germline, CDR1 is SEHNR and CDR2 FQNEAQ (reference sequence). V was shortened by 5 bases and J by 8 bases, with 15 bases between the two germline ends. This CDR3 spans 13 amino acids.

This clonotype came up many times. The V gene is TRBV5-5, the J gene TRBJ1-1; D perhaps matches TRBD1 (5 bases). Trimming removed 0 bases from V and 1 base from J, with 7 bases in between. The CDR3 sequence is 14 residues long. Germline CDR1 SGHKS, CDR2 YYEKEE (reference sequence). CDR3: CASSLGQTNTEAFF. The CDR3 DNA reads TGTGCCAGCAGCTTGGGACAGACGAACACTGAAGCTTTCTTT.

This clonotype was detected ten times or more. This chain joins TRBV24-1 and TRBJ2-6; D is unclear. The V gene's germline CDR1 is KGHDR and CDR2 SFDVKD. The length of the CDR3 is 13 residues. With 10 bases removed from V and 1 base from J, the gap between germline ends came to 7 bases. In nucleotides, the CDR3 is TGTGCCACGGTGAGATCTGGGGCCAACGTCCTGACTTTC. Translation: CATVRSGANVLTF.

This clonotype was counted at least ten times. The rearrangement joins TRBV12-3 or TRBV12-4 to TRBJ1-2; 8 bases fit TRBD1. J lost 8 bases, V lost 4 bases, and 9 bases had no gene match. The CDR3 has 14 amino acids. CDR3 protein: CASSSDRGTGGYTF. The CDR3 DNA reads TGTGCCAGCAGTTCCGACAGGGGAACGGGCGGCTACACCTTC.

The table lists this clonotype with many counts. CDR3 sequence reads: CASSTRIGAENYGYTF. The CDR3, as DNA: TGTGCCAGTAGTACCCGTATCGGAGCAGAGAACTATGGCTACACCTTC. The chain links TRBV19 to TRBJ1-2, with D uncertain. Trimming shortened V by 4 bases and J by 2 bases, and 17 bases separated the two germline ends. This CDR3 spans 16 amino acids. Per germline, CDR1 LNHDA and CDR2 SQIVND (reference sequence).

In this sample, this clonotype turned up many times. DNA of the CDR3: TGTGCCAGCAGCTTAGACGGAGGCCTAGCGTACGTGAGCTCCTACAATGAGCAGTTCTTC. This gives the protein CASSLDGGLAYVSSYNEQFF. The chain is built from TRBV7-8 and TRBJ2-1; the D gene is possibly TRBD2 (6 bases). Germline V CDR1 and CDR2: SGHVS, FQNEAQ. This CDR3 is 20 amino acids long. V gave up 1 base and J gave up 0 bases, with 22 bases separating them.

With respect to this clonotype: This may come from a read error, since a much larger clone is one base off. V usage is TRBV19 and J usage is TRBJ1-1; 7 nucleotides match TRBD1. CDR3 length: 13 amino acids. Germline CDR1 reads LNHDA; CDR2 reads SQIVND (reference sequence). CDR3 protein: CASTRGGLTDAFF. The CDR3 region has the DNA TGTGCCAGTACCAGGGGGGGTCTCACTGACGCTTTCTTT.

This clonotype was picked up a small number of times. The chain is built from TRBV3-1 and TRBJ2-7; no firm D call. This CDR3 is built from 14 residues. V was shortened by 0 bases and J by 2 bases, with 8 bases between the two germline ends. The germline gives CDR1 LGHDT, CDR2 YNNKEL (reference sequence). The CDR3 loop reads CASSQDEGTYEQYF. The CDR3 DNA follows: TGTGCCAGCAGCCAAGATGAAGGGACCTACGAGCAGTACTTC.

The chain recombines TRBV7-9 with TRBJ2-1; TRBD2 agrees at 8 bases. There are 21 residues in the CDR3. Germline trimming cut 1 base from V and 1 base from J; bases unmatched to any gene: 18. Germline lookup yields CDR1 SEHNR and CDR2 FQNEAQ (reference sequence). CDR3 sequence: CASSLDRPSGPRTGSYNEQFF. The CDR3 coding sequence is TGTGCCAGCAGCTTAGATCGCCCTAGCGGGCCCCGCACTGGGTCCTACAATGAGCAGTTCTTC.

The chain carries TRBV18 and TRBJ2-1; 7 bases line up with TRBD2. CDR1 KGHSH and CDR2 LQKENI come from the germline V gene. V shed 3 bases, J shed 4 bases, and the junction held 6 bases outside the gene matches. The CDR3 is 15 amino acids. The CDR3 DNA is TGTGCCAGCTCACCCTCTAGCGGAATTTACAATGAGCAGTTCTTC. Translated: CASSPSSGIYNEQFF.

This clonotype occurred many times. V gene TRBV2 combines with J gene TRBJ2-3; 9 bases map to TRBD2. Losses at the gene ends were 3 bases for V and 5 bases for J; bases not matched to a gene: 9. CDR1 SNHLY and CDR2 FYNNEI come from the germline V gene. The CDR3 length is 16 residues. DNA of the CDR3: TGTGCCAGCAGTGATCGGCGGGAGGGCATGGGAGATACGCAGTATTTT. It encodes CASSDRREGMGDTQYF.

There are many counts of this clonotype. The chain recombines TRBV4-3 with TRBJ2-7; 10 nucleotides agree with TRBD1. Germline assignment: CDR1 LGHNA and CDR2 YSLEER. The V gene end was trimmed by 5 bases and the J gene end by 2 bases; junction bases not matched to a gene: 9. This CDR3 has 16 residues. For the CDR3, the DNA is TGCGCCAGCAGCTATTCCGGGACAGGGGAAACCTACGAGCAGTACTTC. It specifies CASSYSGTGETYEQYF.

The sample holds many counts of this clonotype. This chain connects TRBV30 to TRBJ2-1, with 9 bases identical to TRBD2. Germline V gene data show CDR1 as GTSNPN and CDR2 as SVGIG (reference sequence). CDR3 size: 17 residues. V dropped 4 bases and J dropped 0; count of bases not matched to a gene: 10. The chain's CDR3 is CAWTGVASGVSYNEQFF. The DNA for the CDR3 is TGTGCCTGGACAGGTGTTGCTAGCGGGGTCTCCTACAATGAGCAGTTCTTC.

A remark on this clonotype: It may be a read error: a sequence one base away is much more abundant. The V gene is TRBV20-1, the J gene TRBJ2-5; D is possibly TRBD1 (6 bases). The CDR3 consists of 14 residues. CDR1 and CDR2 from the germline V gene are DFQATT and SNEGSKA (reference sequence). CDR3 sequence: CRAGQTAYQETQYF. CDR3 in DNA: TGCAGAGCTGGACAGACTGCGTACCAAGAGACCCAGTACTTC.

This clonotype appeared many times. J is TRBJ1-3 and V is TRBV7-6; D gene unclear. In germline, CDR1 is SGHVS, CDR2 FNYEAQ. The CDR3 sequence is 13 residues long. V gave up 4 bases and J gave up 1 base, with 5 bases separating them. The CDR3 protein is CASSSPSGNTIYF. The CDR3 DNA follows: TGTGCCAGCAGCTCACCTTCTGGAAACACCATATATTTT.